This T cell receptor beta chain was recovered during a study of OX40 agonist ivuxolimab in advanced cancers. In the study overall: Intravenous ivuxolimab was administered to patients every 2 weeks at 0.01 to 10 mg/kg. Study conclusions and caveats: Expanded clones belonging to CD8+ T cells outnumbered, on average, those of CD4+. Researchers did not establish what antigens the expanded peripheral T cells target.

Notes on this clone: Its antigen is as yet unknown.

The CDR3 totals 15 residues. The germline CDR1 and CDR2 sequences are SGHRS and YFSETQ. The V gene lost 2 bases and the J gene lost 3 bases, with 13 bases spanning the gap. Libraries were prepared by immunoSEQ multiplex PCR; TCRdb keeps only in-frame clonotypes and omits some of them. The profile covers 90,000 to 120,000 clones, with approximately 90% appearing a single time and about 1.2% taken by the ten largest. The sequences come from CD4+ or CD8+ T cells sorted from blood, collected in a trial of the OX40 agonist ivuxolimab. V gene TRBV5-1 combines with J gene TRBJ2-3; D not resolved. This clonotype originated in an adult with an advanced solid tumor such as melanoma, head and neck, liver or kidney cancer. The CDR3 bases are TGCGCCAGCAGCTTTCGCGGCACCGGGACAGATACGCAGTATTTT. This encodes CASSFRGTGTDTQYF. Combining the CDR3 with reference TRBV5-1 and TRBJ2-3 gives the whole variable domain KAGVTQTPRYLIKTRGQQVTLSCSPISGHRSVSWYQQTPGQGLQFLFEYFSETQRNKGNFPGRFSGRQFSNSRSEMNVSTLELGDSALYLCASSFRGTGTDTQYFGPGTRLTVL.